This T cell receptor beta chain is drawn from a study of T cell responses to AZD1222 COVID-19 vaccine. Of note for this clone: What it binds is not known. At the DNA level, this CDR3 is encoded by other sequences in the same sample as well.

Sequenced by immunoSEQ multiplex PCR; TCRdb stores in-frame clones only, minus some. This table holds roughly 120,000 clones, roughly 84% found once. Per germline, CDR1 SQVTM and CDR2 ANQGSEA. The CDR3 totals 14 residues. V lost 4 bases to trimming and J lost 0 bases; unmatched junction nucleotides: 5. Study-wide points: Nearly half of unique spike-specific TCRs reportedly avoided B.1.351 and B.1.1.7 mutated regions. Spike-specific TCR depth and breadth grew after two AZD1222 doses.

Sequences were derived from peripheral blood, sampled on day 0 of AZD1222 vaccination. The TCR originated in an adult in good health. The chain recombines TRBV29-1 with TRBJ1-1; TRBD1 matches at 7 bases. CDR3 sequence: CSVVRQGMNTEAFF. The DNA of the CDR3 is TGCAGCGTTGTAAGACAGGGTATGAACACTGAAGCTTTCTTT.